The 2 T cell receptor beta chains below were found in one sample sequenced in a study of regulatory T cells in long-lasting Graves disease. The authors built TCR beta libraries using iRepertoire HTBI primers and Arm-PCR of CDR3 regions. TCRdb re-called the multiplex PCR reads through MiXCR, storing one row per CDR3 protein. Found here are under 800,000 distinct CDR3 sequences, roughly 15% of them singletons; the top ten hold about 20%. Specified time point: newly diagnosed GD, antithyroid drugs for less than 3 months. PBMC-derived RNA was used for the TCR library. In addition, the sample was reused for a study of T cells in Graves' hyperthyroidism and ophthalmopathy.

Sequences were derived from peripheral blood mononuclear cells (PBMCs), sampled at new diagnosis, from a patient treated with antithyroid drugs. The source of these receptors is a woman aged 25-40 years with Graves disease.

This clonotype was seen at least ten times. CDR3 nucleotide sequence: TGTGCCAGCAGTTCCACTCGGACTAGCGGAGAGACCCAGTACTTC. It translates to CASSSTRTSGETQYF. The V and J genes are TRBV12-3 or TRBV12-4 and TRBJ2-5, with TRBD2 matching 10 bases. The length of the CDR3 is 15 residues. The trim removed 4 bases at V and 4 bases at J, leaving 6 bases unmatched.

This clonotype was seen more than once but under ten times. V usage is TRBV6-9 and J usage is TRBJ2-1; D gene unclear. V was trimmed by 3 bases and J by 8 bases, leaving 17 bases between them. The length of the CDR3 is 15 residues. Looked up from germline, CDR1 is MNHGY and CDR2 is SVAAGI. The chain's CDR3 is CASSYNGRQSDEQFF. The CDR3 DNA sequence: TGTGCCAGCAGTTACAACGGACGGCAGAGTGATGAGCAGTTCTTC.